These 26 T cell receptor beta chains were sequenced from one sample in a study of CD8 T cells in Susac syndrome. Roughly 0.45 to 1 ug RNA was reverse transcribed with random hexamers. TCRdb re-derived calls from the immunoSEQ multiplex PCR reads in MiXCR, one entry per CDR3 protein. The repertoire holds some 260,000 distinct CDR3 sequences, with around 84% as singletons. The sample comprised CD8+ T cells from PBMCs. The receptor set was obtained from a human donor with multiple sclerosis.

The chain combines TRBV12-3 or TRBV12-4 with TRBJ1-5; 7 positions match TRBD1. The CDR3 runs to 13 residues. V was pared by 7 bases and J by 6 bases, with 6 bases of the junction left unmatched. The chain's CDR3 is CASTLDRAQPQHF. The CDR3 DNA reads TGTGCCAGCACCCTTGACAGGGCTCAGCCCCAGCATTTT.

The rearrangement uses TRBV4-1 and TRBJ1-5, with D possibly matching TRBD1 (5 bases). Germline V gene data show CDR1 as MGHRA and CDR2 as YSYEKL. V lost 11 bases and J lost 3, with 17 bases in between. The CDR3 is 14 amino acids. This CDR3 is CASLGGFINQPQHF. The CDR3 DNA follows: TGCGCCTCCCTGGGGGGATTCATCAATCAGCCCCAGCATTTT.

CDR3 in amino acids: CASSVGGGQFF. The CDR3 nucleotides read TGTGCCAGCAGCGTAGGTGGGGGGCAGTTCTTC. The genes are TRBV9 and TRBJ2-1; the D gene could be TRBD1 or TRBD2 (5 bases each). The length of the CDR3 is 11 residues. From germline, CDR1 is SGDLS and CDR2 YYNGEE. Trimming took 0 bases from V and 12 from J, leaving 7 bases between them.

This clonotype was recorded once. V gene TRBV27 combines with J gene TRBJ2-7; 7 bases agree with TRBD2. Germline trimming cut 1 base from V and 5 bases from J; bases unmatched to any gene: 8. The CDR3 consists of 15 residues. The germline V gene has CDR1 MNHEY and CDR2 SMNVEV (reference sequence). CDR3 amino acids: CASSLWGGRIHEQYF. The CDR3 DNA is TGTGCCAGCAGTTTATGGGGCGGGAGAATCCACGAGCAGTACTTC.

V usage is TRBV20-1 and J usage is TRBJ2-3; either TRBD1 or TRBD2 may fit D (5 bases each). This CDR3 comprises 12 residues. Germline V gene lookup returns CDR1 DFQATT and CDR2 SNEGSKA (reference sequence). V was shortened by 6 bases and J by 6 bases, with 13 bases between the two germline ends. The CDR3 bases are TGCAGTGCCGGGACCTCGGGGGATACGCAGTATTTT. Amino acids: CSAGTSGDTQYF.

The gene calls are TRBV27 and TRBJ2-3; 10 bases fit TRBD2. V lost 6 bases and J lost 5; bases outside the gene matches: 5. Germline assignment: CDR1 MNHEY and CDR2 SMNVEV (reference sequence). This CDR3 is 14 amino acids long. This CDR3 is CASSGLADLDTQYF. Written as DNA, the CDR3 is TGTGCCAGCAGCGGACTAGCGGATTTAGATACGCAGTATTTT.

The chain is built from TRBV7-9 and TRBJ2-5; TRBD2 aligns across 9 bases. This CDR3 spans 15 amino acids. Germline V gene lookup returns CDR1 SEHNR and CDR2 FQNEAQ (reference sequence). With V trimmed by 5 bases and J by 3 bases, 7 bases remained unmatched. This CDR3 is CASSVGVAGEETQYF. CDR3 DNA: TGTGCCAGCAGCGTAGGGGTAGCGGGAGAAGAGACCCAGTACTTC.

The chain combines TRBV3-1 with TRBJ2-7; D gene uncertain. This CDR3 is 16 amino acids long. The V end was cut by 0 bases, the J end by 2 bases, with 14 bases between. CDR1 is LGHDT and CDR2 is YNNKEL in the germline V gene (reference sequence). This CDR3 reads CASSQDSALTPYEQYF. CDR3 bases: TGTGCCAGCAGCCAAGACTCAGCGTTAACCCCCTACGAGCAGTACTTC.

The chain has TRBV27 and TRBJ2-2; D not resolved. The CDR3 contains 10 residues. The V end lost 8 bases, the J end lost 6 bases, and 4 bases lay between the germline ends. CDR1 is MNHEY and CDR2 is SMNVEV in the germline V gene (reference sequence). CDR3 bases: TGTGCCAGCGGCCCCGGGGAGCTGTTTTTT. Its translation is CASGPGELFF.

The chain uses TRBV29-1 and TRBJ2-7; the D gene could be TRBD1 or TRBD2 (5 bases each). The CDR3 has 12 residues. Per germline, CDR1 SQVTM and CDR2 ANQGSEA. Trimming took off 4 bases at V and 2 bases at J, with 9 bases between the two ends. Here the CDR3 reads CSVVGETYEQYF. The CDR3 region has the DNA TGCAGCGTTGTGGGGGAAACCTACGAGCAGTACTTC.

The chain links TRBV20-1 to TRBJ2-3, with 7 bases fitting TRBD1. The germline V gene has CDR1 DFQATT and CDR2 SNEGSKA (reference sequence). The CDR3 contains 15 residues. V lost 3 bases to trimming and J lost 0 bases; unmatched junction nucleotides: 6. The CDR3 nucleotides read TGCAGTGCTAGCCCTCGGGACAGAAGCACAGATACGCAGTATTTT. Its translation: CSASPRDRSTDTQYF.

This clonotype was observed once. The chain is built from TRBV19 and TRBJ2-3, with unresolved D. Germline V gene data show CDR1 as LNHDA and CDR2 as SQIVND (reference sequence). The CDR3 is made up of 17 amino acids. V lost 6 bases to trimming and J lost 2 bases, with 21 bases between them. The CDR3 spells CASSPLLGWDLTDTQYF. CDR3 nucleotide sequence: TGTGCCAGTAGCCCCCTACTGGGGTGGGATCTCACAGATACGCAGTATTTT. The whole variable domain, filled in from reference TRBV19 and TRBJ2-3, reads DGGITQSPKYLFRKEGQNVTLSCEQNLNHDAMYWYRQDPGQGLRLIYYSQIVNDFQKGDIAEGYSVSREKKESFPLTVTSAQKNPTAFYLCASSPLLGWDLTDTQYFGPGTRLTVL.

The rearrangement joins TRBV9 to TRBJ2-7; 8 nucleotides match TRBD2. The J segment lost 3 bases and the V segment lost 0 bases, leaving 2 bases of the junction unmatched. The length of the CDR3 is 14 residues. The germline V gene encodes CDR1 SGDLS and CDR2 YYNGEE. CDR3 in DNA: TGTGCCAGCAGCGTAGCGGGAGGGCACTACGAGCAGTACTTC. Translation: CASSVAGGHYEQYF.

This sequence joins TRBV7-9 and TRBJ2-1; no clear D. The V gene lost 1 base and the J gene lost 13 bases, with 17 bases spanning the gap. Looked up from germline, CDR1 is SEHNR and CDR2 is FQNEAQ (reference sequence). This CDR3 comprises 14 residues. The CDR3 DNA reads TGTGCCAGCAGCTTAGTCGGCGCTTTAGGAAGACAGTTCTTC. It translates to CASSLVGALGRQFF.

Here the CDR3 reads CASSLAAVIHNEQFF. As DNA, the CDR3 is TGTGCCAGCAGCTTAGCTGCCGTAATCCACAATGAGCAGTTCTTC. The rearrangement links TRBV7-8 to TRBJ2-1; D uncertain. Trimming took 0 bases from V and 5 from J, leaving 11 bases between them. The CDR3 is 15 amino acids. Germline V gene data show CDR1 as SGHVS and CDR2 as FQNEAQ.

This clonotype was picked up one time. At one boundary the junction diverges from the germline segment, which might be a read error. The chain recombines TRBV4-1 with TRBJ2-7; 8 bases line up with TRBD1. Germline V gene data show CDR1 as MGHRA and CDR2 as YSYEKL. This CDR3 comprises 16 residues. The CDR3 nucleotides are TGCACCAGCAGCTACGAACGGGACAGGAGCTCCTACGAGCAGTACTTC. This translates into CTSSYERDRSSYEQYF.

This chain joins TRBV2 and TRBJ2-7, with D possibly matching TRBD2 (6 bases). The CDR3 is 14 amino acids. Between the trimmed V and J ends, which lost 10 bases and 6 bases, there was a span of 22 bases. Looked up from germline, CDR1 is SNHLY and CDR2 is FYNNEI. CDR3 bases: TGTGCCACCGTCCCACTGGGGGGACCTTTCGAGCAGTACTTC. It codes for CATVPLGGPFEQYF.

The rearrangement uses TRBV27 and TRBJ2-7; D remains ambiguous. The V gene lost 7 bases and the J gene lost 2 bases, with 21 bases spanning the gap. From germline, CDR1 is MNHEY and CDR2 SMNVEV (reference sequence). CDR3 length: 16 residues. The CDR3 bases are TGTGCCAGCACCCTAAATTGGCAGATGGGTCCCTACGAGCAGTACTTC. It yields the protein CASTLNWQMGPYEQYF.

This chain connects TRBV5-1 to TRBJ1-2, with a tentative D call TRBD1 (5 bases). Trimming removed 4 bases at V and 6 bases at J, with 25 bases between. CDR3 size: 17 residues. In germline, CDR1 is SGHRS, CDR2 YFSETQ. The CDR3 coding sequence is TGCGCCAGCAGCCCTAAGCTTGGGCTGGGACTTGGAAATGGCTACACCTTC. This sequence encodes CASSPKLGLGLGNGYTF.

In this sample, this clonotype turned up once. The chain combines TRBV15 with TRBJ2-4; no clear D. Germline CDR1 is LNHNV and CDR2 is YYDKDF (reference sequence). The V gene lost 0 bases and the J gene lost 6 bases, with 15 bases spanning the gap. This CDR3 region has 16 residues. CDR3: CATSREGEALGNIQYF. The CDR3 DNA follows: TGTGCCACCAGCAGAGAAGGAGAGGCTTTGGGAAACATTCAGTACTTC.

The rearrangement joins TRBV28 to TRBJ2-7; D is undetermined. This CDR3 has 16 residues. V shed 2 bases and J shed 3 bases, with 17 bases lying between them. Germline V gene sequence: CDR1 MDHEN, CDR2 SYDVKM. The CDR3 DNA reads TGTGCCAGCAGTTTACTATTGGGGAAGATCGACTACGAGCAGTACTTC. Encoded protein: CASSLLLGKIDYEQYF.

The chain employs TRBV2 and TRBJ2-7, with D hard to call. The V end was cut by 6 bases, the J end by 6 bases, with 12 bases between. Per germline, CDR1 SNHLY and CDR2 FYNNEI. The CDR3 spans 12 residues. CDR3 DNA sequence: TGTGCCAGCAGAGGCGATCCCGTCGAGCAGTACTTC. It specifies CASRGDPVEQYF.

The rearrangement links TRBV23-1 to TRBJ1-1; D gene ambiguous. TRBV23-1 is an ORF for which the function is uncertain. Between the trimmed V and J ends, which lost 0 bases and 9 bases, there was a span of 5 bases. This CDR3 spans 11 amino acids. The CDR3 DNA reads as TGCGCCAGCAGTCAATCGCCGAAAGCTTTCTTT. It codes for CASSQSPKAFF.

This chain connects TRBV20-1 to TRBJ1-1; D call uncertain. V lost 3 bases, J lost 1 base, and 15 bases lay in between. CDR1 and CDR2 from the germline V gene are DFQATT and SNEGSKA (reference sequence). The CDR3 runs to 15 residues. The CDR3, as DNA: TGCAGTGCTAGTGCAGGCATCTTAAAGAACACTGAAGCTTTCTTT. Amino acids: CSASAGILKNTEAFF.

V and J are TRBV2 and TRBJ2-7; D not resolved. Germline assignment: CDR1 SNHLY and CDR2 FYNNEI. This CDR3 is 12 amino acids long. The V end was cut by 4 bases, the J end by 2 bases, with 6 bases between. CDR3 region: CASSGRPYEQYF. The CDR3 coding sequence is TGTGCCAGCAGTGGGAGACCCTACGAGCAGTACTTC.

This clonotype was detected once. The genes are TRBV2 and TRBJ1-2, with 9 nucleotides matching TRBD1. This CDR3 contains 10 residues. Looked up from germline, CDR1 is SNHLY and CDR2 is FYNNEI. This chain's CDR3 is CVDRGFGYTF. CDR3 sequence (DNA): TGTGTGGACAGGGGTTTCGGCTACACCTTC.